These 6 T cell receptor beta chains share one sample of origin, sequenced in a study of T-cell memory formation after mild COVID-19. TCRdb re-derived calls from the 5' RACE reads in MiXCR, one entry per CDR3 protein. The sample records approximately 340,000 distinct CDR3 sequences, 10% to 15% being singletons. The sequenced sample consisted of PBMCs or a T cell subset sorted from them (not recorded which). All receptors come from a man between 18 and 29 years old who had mild COVID-19 (a few samples of this study predate the infection). Cell type and time point are not known.

The chain combines TRBV9 with TRBJ2-1, with 9 bases identical to TRBD1. The V gene end was trimmed by 3 bases and the J gene end by 4 bases; junction bases not matched to a gene: 2. CDR1 is SGDLS, CDR2 YYNGEE, per germline. This CDR3 has 14 amino acids. The CDR3 DNA reads as TGTGCCAGCAGCGGGGACAGGGTTTACAATGAGCAGTTCTTC. Amino acid sequence: CASSGDRVYNEQFF. The variable domain in full, with the rest retrieved from reference TRBV9 and TRBJ2-1, is DSGVTQTPKHLITATGQRVTLRCSPRSGDLSVYWYQQSLDQGLQFLIQYYNGEERAKGNILERFSAQQFPDLHSELNLSSLELGDSALYFCASSGDRVYNEQFFGPGTRLTVL.

There are a few counts of this clonotype. V usage is TRBV7-2 and J usage is TRBJ1-1; D is uncertain. The CDR3 totals 14 residues. CDR1 and CDR2 (germline): SGHTA, FQGNSA. Trimming left V 2 bases short and J 4 bases short, with 11 bases between. This CDR3 is CASSLRAHRTEAFF. The CDR3 nucleotides read TGTGCCAGCAGCTTACGGGCTCATCGCACTGAAGCTTTCTTT.

This clonotype was found a few times. The gene calls are TRBV28 and TRBJ2-7; 9 nucleotides line up with TRBD1. V gave up 5 bases and J gave up 4 bases; unmatched junction bases: 3. Germline V gene lookup returns CDR1 MDHEN and CDR2 SYDVKM. This CDR3 has 13 amino acids. The DNA for the CDR3 is TGTGCCAGCAGTGAGACAGGGGGATACGAGCAGTACGTC. It yields the protein CASSETGGYEQYV.

This clonotype was seen a handful of times. The rearrangement uses TRBV7-3 and TRBJ2-1; a possible D gene is TRBD1 (6 bases). Germline CDR1 and CDR2: SGHTA and FQGTGA. The CDR3 consists of 15 residues. Trimming cost V 5 bases and J 1 base, with 12 bases left between them. The CDR3 sequence is CASSPQGWSYNEQFF. Here the CDR3 DNA reads TGTGCCAGCAGCCCACAGGGTTGGTCCTACAATGAGCAGTTCTTC.

The chain is built from TRBV20-1 and TRBJ1-2; D gene uncertain. V shed 6 bases and J shed 4 bases, with 9 bases lying between them. From germline, CDR1 is DFQATT and CDR2 SNEGSKA (reference sequence). This CDR3 region has 11 residues. The CDR3 sequence: CSAHKTYGYTF. Here the CDR3 DNA reads TGCAGTGCCCACAAGACCTATGGCTACACCTTC.

The table lists this clonotype with a few counts. V is TRBV7-3 and J is TRBJ2-7, with 11 bases identical to TRBD1. The CDR3 is made up of 16 amino acids. Trimming at V came to 4 bases and at J to 6 bases, leaving 11 bases not matched to a gene. Germline lookup yields CDR1 SGHTA and CDR2 FQGTGA. CDR3 sequence reads: CASSYNGTGGTTEQYV. CDR3 bases: TGTGCCAGCAGCTACAACGGGACAGGGGGGACTACCGAGCAGTACGTC.